The rows below give T cell receptor beta chains drawn from one sample of a study of blood T cell repertoires in COVID-19. Some clones are missing from TCRdb's copy, which holds only in-frame ones; the method was immunoSEQ multiplex PCR. The table shows approximately 220,000 clones, with roughly four fifths occurring only once. The sequenced sample consisted of peripheral blood. These receptors were obtained from a woman in her 70s with acute or convalescent COVID-19. The CDR3 runs from the conserved cysteine through the conserved F or W. Each record gives: D gene, clone size, J gene, V gene, CDR3 DNA, CDR3 protein. A D gene is named only where the DNA matches it firmly. Where a row states a size, it is once, few, many or the class of an expanded clone; other rows omit it.

. | . | TRBJ2-3 | TRBV24-1 | TGTGCCACCAGTGCAGGTGGTTGGCCGACCACAGATACGCAGTATTTT | CATSAGGWPTTDTQYF
. | . | TRBJ2-2 | TRBV21-1 | TGTGCCAGCAGCAAAGATCCCGGTGCGAACACCGGGGAGCTGTTTTTT | CASSKDPGANTGELFF
. | few | TRBJ1-1 | TRBV5-1 | TGCGCCAGCAGCCCCGACGGACAGCCAAACACTGAAGCTTTCTTT | CASSPDGQPNTEAFF
. | . | TRBJ1-1 | TRBV3-1/TRBV3-2 | TGTGCCAGCAGCCAAGTCAACATGAACACTGAAGCTTTCTTT | CASSQVNMNTEAFF
TRBD2 | . | TRBJ2-1 | TRBV18 | TGTGCCAGCTCACCGCTCCGGGACTACTCCTACAATGAGCAGTTCTTC | CASSPLRDYSYNEQFF
. | few | TRBJ1-2 | TRBV12-2 | TGTGCAAGTCGCTTAGAGAGGCAGCCTAACTATGGCTACACCTTC | CASRLERQPNYGYTF
. | . | TRBJ1-3 | TRBV7-9 | TGTGCCAGCAGCTTAGCGCCGGGGAGGTACCGTGGAAACACCATATATTTT | CASSLAPGRYRGNTIYF
TRBD2 | . | TRBJ2-5 | TRBV5-1 | TGCGCCAGCAGCTTTAGCGGCGGGCTAGCGGGCGAGACCCAGTACTTC | CASSFSGGLAGETQYF
. | . | TRBJ1-1 | TRBV28 | TGTGCCAGCAGGTTAGGGGAGATGAACACTGAAGCTTTCTTT | CASRLGEMNTEAFF
. | few | TRBJ2-5 | TRBV7-9 | TGTGCCAGCAGCCCCCCCTCTCAAGAGACCCAGTACTTC | CASSPPSQETQYF